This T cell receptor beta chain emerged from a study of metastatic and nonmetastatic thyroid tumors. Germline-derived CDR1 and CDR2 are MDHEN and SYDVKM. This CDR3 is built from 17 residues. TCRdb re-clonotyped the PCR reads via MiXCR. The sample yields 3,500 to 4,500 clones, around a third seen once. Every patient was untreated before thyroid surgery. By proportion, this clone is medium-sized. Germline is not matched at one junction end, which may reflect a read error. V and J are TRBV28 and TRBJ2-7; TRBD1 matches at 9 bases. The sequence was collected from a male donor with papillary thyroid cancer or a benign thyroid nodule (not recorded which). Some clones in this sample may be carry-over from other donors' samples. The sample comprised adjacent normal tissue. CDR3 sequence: CASSLRDRVSGSYGQYF. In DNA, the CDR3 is TGTGCCAGCAGTTTAAGGGACAGGGTTAGTGGGTCCTACGGGCAGTACTTC.